This T cell receptor (beta chain) was observed in a study of blood T cell repertoires in COVID-19. Study in general: Donors in the United States, Italy and Spain gave samples during acute or convalescent COVID-19. PBMCs, B-cell-depleted T cells, or T cells were the source of the cDNA or gDNA that made up the material.

Authors' analysis steps: Cell counts per sample came from amplifying reference gene primers. The assay was immunoSEQ multiplex PCR, and TCRdb's table has in-frame clones only and misses some. V, J and clone size were drawn from that table, and D and trimming were deduced from the DNA. This sample carries some 210,000 clones, roughly 81% of them seen once, and the ten largest clones take approximately 5%. The sequencing sample was made of peripheral blood. The sequence was obtained from a woman aged 70-85 years with active or convalescent COVID-19.

CDR3: CASSSRQGVYNEQFF. CDR3 sequence (DNA): TGTGCCAGCAGTTCCCGACAGGGGGTGTACAATGAGCAGTTCTTC. V usage is TRBV25-1 and J usage is TRBJ2-1; 9 bases are shared with TRBD1. The V gene end was trimmed by 5 bases and the J gene end by 4 bases; junction bases not matched to a gene: 6. CDR3 length: 15 amino acids. CDR1 MGHDK and CDR2 SYGVNS come from the germline V gene.